Each of the 3 T cell receptor beta chains below was sequenced from the same sample in a study of T cells in narcolepsy. Produced via immunoSEQ multiplex PCR; TCRdb's table is partial and in-frame only. The table includes under 30,000 clones, around 86% detected once. The source material was CD45RA- memory CD4+ T cells from PBMCs. These receptors were collected from a human donor with narcolepsy.

V usage is TRBV29-1 and J usage is TRBJ2-1; 14 positions agree with TRBD2. Trimming at V came to 2 bases and at J to 8 bases, leaving 2 bases not matched to a gene. Germline values: CDR1 SQVTM, CDR2 ANQGSEA. CDR3 length: 14 residues. The CDR3 DNA reads TGCAGCGTTGAAATGACTAGCGGGGGGGATGAGCAGTTCTTC. It encodes CSVEMTSGGDEQFF.

The chain recombines TRBV18 with TRBJ2-7; TRBD1 agrees at 10 bases. Germline V gene data show CDR1 as KGHSH and CDR2 as LQKENI. The CDR3 is 15 residues long. Trimming cost V 4 bases and J 6 bases; bases outside gene matches: 9. The DNA of the CDR3 is TGTGCCAGCTCACTCTCGGGACAGGGGTTTACCGAGCAGTACTTC. Protein: CASSLSGQGFTEQYF.

The J gene is TRBJ2-1, the V gene TRBV11-3; D remains unclear. This CDR3 has 12 amino acids. CDR1 is SGHNT and CDR2 is YENEEA in the germline V gene. The germline V and J ends were trimmed by 5 bases and 5 bases, with 7 bases remaining between them. The CDR3 is CASSANNNEQFF. The DNA for the CDR3 is TGTGCCAGCAGCGCCAACAACAATGAGCAGTTCTTC.